This T cell receptor (beta chain) was sequenced during a study of T-cell reconstitution after alpha-beta-depleted transplantation in children. The table lists this clonotype with many counts. What it binds is unknown. Preparing the TCRbeta library involved the use of unique molecular identifiers. TCRdb re-called the PCR reads with MiXCR, one entry per CDR3 protein. There are 200,000 to 250,000 distinct CDR3 sequences in the sample; around 9.2% occur only once, and under 40% lies in the top ten. The study's findings and limits: Several hundred expanded graft clones reportedly gave rise to the alpha-beta T cells present about two months after transplant.

Germline V gene data show CDR1 as ENHRY and CDR2 as SYGVKD. This CDR3 has 14 amino acids. Trimming pared 7 bases from V and 5 bases from J, leaving 15 bases between. The material was PBMCs, mostly from graft donor cells, obtained 360 days after TCRalphabeta/CD19-depleted stem cell transplant. The rearrangement uses TRBV10-3 and TRBJ2-1; no reliable D call. The sequence came from a male patient aged 2 to 10 who had a stem cell transplant for acute myeloid leukemia, so the T cells may come from the graft donor. As DNA, the CDR3 is TGTGCCATCACCCCCGGCGGAAGAGACAATGAGCAGTTCTTC. Translation: CAITPGGRDNEQFF.